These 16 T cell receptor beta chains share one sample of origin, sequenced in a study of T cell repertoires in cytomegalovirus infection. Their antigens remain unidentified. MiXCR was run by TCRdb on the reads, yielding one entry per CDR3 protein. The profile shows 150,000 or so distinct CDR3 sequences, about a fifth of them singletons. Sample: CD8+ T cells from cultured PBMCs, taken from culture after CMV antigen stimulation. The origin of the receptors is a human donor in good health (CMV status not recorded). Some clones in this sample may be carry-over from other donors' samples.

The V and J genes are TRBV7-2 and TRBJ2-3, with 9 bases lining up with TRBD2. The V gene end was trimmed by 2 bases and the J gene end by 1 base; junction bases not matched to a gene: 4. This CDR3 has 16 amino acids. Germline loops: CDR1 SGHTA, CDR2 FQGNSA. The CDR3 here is CASSLMAGGGTDTQYF. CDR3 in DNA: TGTGCCAGCAGCTTAATGGCGGGGGGGGGCACAGATACGCAGTATTTT.

The CDR3 nucleotides are TGTGCCAGTAGAAGCCTATACAGGGACCTCAACACCGGGGAGCTGTTTTTT. Protein product: CASRSLYRDLNTGELFF. This rearrangement joins TRBV19 to TRBJ2-2, with D maybe TRBD1 (6 bases). CDR1 LNHDA and CDR2 SQIVND come from the germline V gene (reference sequence). Trimming left V 6 bases short and J 2 bases short, with 19 bases between. CDR3 length: 17 amino acids.

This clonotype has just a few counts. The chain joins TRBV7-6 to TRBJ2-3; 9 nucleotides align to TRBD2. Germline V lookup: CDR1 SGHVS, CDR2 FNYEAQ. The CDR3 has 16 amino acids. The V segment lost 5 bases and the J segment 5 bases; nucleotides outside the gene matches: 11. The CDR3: CASSIGAGGPRDTQYF. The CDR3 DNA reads TGTGCCAGCAGCATAGGCGCGGGAGGGCCGAGAGATACGCAGTATTTT. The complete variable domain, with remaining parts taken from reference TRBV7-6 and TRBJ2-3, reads GAGVSQSPRYKVTKRGQDVALRCDPISGHVSLYWYRQALGQGPEFLTYFNYEAQQDKSGLPNDRFSAERPEGSISTLTIQRTEQRDSAMYRCASSIGAGGPRDTQYFGPGTRLTVL.

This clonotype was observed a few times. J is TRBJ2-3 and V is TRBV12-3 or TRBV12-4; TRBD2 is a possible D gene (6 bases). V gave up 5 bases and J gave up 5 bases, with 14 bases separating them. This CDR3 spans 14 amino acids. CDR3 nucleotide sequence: TGTGCCAGCAGTACTGGAGGGGCTAGAGATACGCAGTATTTT. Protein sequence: CASSTGGARDTQYF.

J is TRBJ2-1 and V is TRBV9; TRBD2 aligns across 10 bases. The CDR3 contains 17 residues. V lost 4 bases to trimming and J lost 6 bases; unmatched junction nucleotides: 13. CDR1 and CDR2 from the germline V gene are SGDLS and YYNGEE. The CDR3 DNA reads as TGTGCCAGCAGCTCCAAAGTAAGCGGGGGGGACCGCAATGAGCAGTTCTTC. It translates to CASSSKVSGGDRNEQFF.

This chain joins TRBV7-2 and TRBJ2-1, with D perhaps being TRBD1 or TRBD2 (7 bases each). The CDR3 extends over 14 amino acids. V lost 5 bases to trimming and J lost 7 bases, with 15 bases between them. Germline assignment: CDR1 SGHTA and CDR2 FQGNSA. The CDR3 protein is CASSPPGGGNEQFF. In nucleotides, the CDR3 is TGTGCCAGCAGCCCCCCAGGGGGAGGGAATGAGCAGTTCTTC.

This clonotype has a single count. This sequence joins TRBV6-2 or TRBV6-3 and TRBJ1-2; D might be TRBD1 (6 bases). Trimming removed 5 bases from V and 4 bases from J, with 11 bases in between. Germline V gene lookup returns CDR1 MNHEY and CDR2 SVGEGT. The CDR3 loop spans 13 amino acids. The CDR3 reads CASSPRDTYGYTF. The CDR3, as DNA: TGTGCCAGCAGTCCCCGGGACACCTATGGCTACACCTTC.

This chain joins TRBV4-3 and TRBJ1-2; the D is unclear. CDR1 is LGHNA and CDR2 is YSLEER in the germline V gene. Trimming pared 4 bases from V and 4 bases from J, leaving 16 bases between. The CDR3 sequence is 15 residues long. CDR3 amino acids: CASSPGERSTYGYTF. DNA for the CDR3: TGCGCCAGCAGCCCCGGGGAGCGATCGACCTATGGCTACACCTTC.

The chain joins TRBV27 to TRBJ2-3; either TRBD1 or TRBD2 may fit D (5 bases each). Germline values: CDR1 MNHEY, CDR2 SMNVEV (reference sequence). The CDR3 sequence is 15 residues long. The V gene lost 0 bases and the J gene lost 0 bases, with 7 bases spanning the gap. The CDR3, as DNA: TGTGCCAGCAGTTTATCTCGGGACAGCACAGATACGCAGTATTTT. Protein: CASSLSRDSTDTQYF.

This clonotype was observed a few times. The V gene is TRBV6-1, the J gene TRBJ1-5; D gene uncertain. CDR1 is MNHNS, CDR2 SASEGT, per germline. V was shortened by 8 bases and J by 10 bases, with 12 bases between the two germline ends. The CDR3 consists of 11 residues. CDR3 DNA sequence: TGTGCCAGCGGGAATTTGTATCCCCAGCATTTT. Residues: CASGNLYPQHF.

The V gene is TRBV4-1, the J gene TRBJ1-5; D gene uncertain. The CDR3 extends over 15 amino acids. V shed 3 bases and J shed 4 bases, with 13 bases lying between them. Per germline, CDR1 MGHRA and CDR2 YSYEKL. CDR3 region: CASSHGNRTNQPQHF. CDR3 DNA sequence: TGCGCCAGCAGCCACGGGAACAGAACTAATCAGCCCCAGCATTTT.

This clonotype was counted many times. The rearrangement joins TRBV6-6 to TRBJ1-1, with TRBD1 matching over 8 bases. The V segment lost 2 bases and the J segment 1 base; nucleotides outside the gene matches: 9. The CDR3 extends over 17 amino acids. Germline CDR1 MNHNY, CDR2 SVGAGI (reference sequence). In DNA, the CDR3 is TGTGCCAGCAGTTACCATCTTCAGGGGGCGGCGAACACTGAAGCTTTCTTT. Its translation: CASSYHLQGAANTEAFF.

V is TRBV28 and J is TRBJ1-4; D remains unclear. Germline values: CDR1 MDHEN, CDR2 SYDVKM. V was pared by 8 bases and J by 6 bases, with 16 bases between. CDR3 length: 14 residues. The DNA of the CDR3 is TGTGCCAGCGTGGATAGGACTATGGATGAAAAACTGTTTTTT. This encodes CASVDRTMDEKLFF. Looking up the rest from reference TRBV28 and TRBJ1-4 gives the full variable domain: DVKVTQSSRYLVKRTGEKVFLECVQDMDHENMFWYRQDPGLGLRLIYFSYDVKMKEKGDIPEGYSVSREKKERFSLILESASTNQTSMYLCASVDRTMDEKLFFGSGTQLSVL.

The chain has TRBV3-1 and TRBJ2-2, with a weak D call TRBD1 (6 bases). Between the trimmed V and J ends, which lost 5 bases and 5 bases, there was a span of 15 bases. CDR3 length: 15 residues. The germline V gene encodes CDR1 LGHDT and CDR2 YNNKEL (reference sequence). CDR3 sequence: CASSFGGAVTGELFF. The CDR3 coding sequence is TGTGCCAGCAGCTTTGGGGGCGCAGTTACCGGGGAGCTGTTTTTT.

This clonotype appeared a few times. The CDR3 protein is CASSPGAASGETQYF. DNA of the CDR3: TGTGCCAGCAGCCCGGGGGCGGCGAGTGGAGAGACCCAGTACTTC. J is TRBJ2-5 and V is TRBV7-2, with D tentatively TRBD1 or TRBD2 (6 bases each). The CDR3 consists of 15 residues. V lost 5 bases to trimming and J lost 4 bases, with 17 bases between them. Germline CDR1 and CDR2: SGHTA and FQGNSA.

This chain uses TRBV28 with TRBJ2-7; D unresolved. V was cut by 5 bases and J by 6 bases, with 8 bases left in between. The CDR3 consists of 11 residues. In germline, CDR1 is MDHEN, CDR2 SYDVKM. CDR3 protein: CASSTYREQYF. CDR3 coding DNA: TGTGCCAGCAGTACCTACCGCGAGCAGTACTTC.